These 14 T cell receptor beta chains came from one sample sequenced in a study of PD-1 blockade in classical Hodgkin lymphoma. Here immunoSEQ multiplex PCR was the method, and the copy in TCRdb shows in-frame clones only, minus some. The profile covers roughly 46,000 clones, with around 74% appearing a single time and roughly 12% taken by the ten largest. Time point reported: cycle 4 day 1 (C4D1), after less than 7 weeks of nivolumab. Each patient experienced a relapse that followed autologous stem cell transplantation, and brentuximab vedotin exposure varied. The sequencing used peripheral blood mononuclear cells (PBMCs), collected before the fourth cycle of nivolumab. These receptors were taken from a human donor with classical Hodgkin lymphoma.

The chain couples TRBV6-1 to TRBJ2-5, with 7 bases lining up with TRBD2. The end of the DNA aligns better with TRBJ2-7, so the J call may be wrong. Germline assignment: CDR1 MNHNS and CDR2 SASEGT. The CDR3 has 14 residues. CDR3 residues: CASLRPSGLHEQYF. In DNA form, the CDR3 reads TGTGCCAGCTTAAGGCCTAGCGGTTTACACGAGCAGTACTTC.

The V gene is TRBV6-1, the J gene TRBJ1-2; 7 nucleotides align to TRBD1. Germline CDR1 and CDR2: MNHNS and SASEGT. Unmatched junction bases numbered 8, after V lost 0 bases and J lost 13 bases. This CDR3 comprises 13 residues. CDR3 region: CASSEAPEGAGTF. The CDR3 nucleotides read TGTGCCAGCAGTGAAGCGCCCGAGGGGGCGGGCACCTTC.

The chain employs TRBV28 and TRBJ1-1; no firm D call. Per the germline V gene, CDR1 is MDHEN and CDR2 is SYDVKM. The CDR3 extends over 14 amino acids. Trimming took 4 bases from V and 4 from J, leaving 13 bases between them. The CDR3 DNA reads TGTGCCAGCAGTTGGAGACACCCTGGCACTGAAGCTTTCTTT. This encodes CASSWRHPGTEAFF.

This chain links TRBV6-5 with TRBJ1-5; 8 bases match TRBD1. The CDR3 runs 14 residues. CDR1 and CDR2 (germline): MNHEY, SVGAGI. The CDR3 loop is CPKPGGYSNQPQHF. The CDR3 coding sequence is TGTCCCAAACCAGGGGGCTATAGCAATCAGCCCCAGCATTTT.

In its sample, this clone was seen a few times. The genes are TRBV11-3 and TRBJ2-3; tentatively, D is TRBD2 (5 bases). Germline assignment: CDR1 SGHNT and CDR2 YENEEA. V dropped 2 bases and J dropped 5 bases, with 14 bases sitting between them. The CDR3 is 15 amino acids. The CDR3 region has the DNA TGTGCCAGCAGCTTAAGGAGAGGGCTGGGAGATACGCAGTATTTT. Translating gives CASSLRRGLGDTQYF.

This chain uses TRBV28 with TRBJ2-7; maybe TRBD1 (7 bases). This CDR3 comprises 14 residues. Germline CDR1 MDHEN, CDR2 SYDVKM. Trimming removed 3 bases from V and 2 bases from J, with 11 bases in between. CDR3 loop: CASSFSGGPYEQYF. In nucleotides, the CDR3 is TGTGCCAGCAGTTTTTCAGGGGGGCCCTACGAGCAGTACTTC.

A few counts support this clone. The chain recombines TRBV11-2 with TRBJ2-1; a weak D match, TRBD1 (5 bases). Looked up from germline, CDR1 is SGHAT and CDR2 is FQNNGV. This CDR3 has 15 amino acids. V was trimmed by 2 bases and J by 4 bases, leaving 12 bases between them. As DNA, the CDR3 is TGTGCCAGCAGCTTAAACCCGGACATTTACAATGAGCAGTTCTTC. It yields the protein CASSLNPDIYNEQFF.

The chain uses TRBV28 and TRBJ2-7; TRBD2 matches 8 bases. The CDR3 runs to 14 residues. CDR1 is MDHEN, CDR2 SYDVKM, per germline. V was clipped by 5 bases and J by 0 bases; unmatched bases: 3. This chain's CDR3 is CASSGSGGSYEQYF. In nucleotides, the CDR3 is TGTGCCAGCAGTGGGAGCGGGGGCTCCTACGAGCAGTACTTC.

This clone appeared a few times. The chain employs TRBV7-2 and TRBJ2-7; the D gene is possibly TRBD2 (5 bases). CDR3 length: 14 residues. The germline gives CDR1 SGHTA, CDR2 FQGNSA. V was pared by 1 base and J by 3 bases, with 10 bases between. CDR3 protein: CASSLVGEGYEQYF. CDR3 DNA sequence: TGTGCCAGCAGCTTAGTAGGCGAGGGCTACGAGCAGTACTTC.

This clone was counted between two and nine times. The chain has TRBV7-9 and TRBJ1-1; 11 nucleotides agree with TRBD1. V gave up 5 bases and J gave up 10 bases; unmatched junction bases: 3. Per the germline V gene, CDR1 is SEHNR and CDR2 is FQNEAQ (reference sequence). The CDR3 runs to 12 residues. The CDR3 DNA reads TGTGCCAGCAGCGCGGACAGGGGGCGAGCTTTCTTT. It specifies CASSADRGRAFF.

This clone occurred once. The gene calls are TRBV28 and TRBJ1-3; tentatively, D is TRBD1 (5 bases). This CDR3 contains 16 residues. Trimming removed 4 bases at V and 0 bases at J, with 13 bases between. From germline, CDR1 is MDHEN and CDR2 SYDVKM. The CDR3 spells CASSWGILSSGNTIYF. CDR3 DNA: TGTGCCAGCAGTTGGGGGATCCTCAGCTCTGGAAACACCATATATTTT.

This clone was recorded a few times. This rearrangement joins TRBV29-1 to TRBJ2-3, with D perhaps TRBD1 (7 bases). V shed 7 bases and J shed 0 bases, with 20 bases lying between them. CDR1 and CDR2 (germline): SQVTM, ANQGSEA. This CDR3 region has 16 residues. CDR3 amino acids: CSGGGLTGTSTDTQYF. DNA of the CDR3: TGCAGCGGAGGGGGGTTGACAGGGACTAGCACAGATACGCAGTATTTT.

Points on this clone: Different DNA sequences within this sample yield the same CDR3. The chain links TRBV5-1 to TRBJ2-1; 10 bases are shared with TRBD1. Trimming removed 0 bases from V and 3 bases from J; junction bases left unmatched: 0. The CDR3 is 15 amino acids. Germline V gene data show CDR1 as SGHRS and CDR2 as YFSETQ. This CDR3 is CASSLGTGGYNEQFF. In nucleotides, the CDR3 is TGCGCCAGCAGCTTGGGGACAGGGGGCTACAATGAGCAGTTCTTC.

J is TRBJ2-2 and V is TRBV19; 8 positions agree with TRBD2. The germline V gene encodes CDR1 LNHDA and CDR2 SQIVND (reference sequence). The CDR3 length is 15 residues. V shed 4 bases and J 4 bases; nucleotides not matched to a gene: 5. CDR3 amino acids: CASSTGLAGTGELFF. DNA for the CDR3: TGTGCCAGTAGTACTGGGCTAGCGGGCACCGGGGAGCTGTTTTTT. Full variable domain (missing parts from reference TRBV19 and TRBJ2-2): DGGITQSPKYLFRKEGQNVTLSCEQNLNHDAMYWYRQDPGQGLRLIYYSQIVNDFQKGDIAEGYSVSREKKESFPLTVTSAQKNPTAFYLCASSTGLAGTGELFFGEGSRLTVL.